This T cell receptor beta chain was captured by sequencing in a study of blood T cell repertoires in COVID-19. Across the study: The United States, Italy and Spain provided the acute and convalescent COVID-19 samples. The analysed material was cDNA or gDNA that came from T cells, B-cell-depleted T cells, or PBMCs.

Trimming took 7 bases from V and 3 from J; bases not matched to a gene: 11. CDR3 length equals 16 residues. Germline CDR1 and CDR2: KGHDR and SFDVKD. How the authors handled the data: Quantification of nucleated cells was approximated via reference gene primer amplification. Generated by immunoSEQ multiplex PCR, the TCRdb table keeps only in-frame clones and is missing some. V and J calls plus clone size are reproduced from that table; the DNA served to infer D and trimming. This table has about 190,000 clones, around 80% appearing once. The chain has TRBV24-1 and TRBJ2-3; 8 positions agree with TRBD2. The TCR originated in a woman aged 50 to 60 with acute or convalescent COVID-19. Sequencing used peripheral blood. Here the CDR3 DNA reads TGTGCCACCAGCCCCCATGCGGGAGGTGGTACAGATACGCAGTATTTT. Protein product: CATSPHAGGGTDTQYF.